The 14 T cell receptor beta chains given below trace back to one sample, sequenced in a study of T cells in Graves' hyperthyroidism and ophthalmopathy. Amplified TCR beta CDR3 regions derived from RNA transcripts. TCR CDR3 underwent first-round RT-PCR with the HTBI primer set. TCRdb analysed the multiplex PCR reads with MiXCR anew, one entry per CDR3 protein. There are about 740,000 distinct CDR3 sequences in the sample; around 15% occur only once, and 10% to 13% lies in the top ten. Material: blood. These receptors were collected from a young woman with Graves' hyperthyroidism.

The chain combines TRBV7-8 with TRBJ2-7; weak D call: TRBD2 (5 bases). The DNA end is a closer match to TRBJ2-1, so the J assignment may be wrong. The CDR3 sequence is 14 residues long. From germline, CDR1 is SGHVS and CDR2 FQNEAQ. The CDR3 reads CASSPIGVPYEQFF. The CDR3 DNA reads TGTGCCAGCAGCCCTATCGGGGTCCCCTACGAGCAGTTCTTC.

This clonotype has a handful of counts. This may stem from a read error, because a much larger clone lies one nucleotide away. The CDR3 is CASSGTSGRKTQYF. The CDR3 nucleotides are TGTGCCAGCAGCGGGACTAGCGGGAGGAAGACCCAGTACTTC. The chain employs TRBV6-2 or TRBV6-3 and TRBJ2-5; TRBD2 aligns across 15 bases. This CDR3 comprises 14 residues. CDR1 and CDR2 (germline): MNHEY, SVGEGT. V dropped 6 bases and J dropped 6; count of bases not matched to a gene: 2.

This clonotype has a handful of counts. Here the CDR3 reads CASSYSGGDYEAFF. The CDR3, as DNA: TGTGCCAGCAGTTACTCGGGGGGGGATTATGAAGCTTTCTTT. The V call is TRBV6-5, the J call TRBJ1-1, with D tentatively TRBD1 (5 bases). The CDR3 consists of 14 residues. Germline V gives CDR1 MNHEY, CDR2 SVGAGI. V was trimmed by 0 bases and J by 7 bases, leaving 12 bases between them.

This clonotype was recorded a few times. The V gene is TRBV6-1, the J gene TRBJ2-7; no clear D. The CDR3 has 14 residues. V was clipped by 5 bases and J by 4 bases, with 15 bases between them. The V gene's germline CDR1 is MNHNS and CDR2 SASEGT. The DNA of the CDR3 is TGTGCCAGCAGTTCCGCGACGCTACTTTACGAGCAGTACTTC. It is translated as CASSSATLLYEQYF.

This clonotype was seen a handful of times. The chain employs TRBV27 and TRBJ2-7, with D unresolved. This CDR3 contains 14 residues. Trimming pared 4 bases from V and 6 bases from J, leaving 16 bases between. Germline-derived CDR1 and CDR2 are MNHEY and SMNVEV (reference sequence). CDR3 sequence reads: CASSCARAACEQYF. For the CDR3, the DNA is TGTGCCAGCAGTTGTGCCCGTGCCGCGTGCGAGCAGTACTTC.

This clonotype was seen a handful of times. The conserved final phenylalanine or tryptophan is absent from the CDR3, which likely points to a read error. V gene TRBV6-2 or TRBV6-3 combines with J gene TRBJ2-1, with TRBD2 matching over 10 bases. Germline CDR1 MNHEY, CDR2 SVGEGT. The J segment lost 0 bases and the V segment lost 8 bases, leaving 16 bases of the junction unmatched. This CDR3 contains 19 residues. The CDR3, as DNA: TGTGCCAGCGGTAGGAGCGGGAGGGCCATGGTGTACTCCTACAATGAGCAGTTCCTC. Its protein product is CASGRSGRAMVYSYNEQFL.

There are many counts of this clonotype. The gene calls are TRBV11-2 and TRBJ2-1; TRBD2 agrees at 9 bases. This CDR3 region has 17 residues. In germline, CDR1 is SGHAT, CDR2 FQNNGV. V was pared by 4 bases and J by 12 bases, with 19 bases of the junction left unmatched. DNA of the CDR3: TGTGCCAGCAGCTCCGCGACTAGCGGCCTAACACCTAAGGGGCAGTTCTTC. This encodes CASSSATSGLTPKGQFF.

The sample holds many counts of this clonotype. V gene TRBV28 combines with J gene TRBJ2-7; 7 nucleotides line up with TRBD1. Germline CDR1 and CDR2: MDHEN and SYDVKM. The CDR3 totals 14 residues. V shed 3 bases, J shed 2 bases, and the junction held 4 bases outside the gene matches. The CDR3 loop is CASSFFGTAYEQYF. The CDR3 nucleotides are TGTGCCAGCAGTTTCTTCGGGACAGCCTACGAGCAGTACTTC.

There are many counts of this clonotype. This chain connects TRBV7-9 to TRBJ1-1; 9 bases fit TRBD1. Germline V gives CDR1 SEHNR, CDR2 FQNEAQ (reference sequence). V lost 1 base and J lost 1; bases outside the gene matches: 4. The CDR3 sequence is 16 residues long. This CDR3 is CASSLGTGVGNTEAFF. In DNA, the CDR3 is TGTGCCAGCAGCTTAGGGACAGGGGTCGGGAACACTGAAGCTTTCTTT.

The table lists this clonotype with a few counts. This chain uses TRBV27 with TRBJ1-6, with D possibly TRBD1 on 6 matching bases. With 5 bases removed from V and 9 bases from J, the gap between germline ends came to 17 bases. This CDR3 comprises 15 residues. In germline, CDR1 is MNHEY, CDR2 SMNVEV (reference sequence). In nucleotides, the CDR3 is TGTGCCAGCAGTCCCTCAGGGGCCCCAATTTCACCCCTCCACTTT. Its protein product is CASSPSGAPISPLHF.

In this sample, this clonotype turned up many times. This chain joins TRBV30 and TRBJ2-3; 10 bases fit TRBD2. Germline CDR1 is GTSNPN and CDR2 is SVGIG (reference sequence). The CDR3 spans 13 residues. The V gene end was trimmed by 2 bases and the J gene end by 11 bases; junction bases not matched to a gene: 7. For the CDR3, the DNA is TGTGCCTGGAGTACCGGGACTAGCGAAAAGCAGTATTTT. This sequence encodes CAWSTGTSEKQYF.

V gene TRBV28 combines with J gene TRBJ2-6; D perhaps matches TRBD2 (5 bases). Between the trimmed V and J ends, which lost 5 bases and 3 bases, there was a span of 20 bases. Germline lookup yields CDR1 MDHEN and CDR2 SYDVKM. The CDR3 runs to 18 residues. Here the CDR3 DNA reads TGTGCCAGCAGTCCGAGTCTACTAGGTAAAAGTGGGGCCAACGTCCTGACTTTC. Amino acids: CASSPSLLGKSGANVLTF.

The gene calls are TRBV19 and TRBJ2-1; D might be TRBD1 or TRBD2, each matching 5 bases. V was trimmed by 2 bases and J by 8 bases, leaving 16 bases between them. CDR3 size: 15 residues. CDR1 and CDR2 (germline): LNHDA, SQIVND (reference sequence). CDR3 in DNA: TGTGCCAGTAGTATACTCGAGGGGAGAGGGTATGAGCAGTTCTTC. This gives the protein CASSILEGRGYEQFF.

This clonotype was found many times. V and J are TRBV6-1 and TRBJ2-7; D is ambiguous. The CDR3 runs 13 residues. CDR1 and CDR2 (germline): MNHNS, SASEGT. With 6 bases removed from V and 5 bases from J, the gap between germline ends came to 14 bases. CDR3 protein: CASRVHGLDEQYF. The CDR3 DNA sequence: TGTGCCAGCAGGGTTCACGGCTTGGACGAGCAGTACTTC.